This TCR beta chain was captured by sequencing in a study of blood T cell repertoires in COVID-19. Study details: Samples taken during acute and convalescent COVID-19 were collected in the United States, Italy and Spain. PBMCs, B-cell-depleted T cells, or T cells were the source of the cDNA or gDNA that made up the material.

This clone was seen a few times. This table comes from immunoSEQ multiplex PCR, and its TCRdb copy is limited to in-frame clones, with some not included. The data show more than 300,000 clones, around 86% seen once. The sample consisted of peripheral blood. This clonotype was obtained from a woman between 50 and 59 years old with acute or convalescent COVID-19.

In nucleotides, the CDR3 is TGCGCCAGCAGCTTGGAGGGACAGGTTGAAAAACTGTTTTTT. As protein: CASSLEGQVEKLFF. The V and J genes are TRBV5-1 and TRBJ1-4, with 8 bases fitting TRBD1. This CDR3 spans 14 amino acids. V trimming: 0 bases; J trimming: 7 bases; junction bases outside the gene matches: 2. CDR1 SGHRS and CDR2 YFSETQ come from the germline V gene.